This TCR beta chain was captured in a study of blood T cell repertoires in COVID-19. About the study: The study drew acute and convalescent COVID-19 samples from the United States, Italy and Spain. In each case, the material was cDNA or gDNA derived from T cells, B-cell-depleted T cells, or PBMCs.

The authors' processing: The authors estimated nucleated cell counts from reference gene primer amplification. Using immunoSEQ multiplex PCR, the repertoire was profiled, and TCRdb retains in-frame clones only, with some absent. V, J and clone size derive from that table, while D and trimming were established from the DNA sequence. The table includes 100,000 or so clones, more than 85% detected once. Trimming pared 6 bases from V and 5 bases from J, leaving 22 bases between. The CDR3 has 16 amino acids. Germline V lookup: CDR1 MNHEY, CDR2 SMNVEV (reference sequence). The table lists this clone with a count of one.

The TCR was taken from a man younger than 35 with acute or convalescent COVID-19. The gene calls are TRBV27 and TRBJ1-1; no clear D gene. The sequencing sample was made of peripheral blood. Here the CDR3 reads CASSLEAMGIRTEAFF. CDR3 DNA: TGTGCCAGCAGCTTGGAGGCCATGGGGATACGGACTGAAGCTTTCTTT.